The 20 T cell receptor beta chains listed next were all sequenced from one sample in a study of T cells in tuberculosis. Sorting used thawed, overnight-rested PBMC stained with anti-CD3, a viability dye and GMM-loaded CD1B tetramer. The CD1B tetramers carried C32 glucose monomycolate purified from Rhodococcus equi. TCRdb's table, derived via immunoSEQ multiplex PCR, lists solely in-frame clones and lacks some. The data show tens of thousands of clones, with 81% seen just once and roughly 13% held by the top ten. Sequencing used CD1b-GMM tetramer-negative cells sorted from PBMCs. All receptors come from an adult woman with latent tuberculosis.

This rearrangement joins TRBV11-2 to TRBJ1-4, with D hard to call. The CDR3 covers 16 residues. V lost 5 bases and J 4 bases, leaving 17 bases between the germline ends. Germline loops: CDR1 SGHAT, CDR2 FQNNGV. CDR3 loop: CASSLRSARSNEKLFF. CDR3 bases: TGTGCCAGCAGCCTTAGGTCGGCACGGAGTAATGAAAAACTGTTTTTT.

The CDR3 spells CASSQDRRDRENEQFF. CDR3 nucleotides: TGCGCCAGCAGCCAAGATCGGAGGGACAGGGAGAATGAGCAGTTCTTC. This sequence joins TRBV4-3 and TRBJ2-1; TRBD1 matches at 9 bases. J lost 7 bases, V lost 0 bases, and 7 bases had no gene match. The CDR3 covers 16 residues. Germline V gene sequence: CDR1 LGHNA, CDR2 YSLEER.

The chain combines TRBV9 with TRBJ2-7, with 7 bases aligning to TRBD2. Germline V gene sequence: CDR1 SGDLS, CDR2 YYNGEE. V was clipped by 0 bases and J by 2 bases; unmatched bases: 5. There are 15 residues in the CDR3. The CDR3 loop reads CASSVGLADTYEQYF. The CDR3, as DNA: TGTGCCAGCAGCGTAGGGCTAGCGGATACCTACGAGCAGTACTTC.

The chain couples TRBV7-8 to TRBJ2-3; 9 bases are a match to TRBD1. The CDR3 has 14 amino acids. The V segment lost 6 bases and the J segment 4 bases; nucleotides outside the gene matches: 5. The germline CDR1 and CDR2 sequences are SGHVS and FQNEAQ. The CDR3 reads CASSSRQGADTQYF. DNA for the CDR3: TGTGCCAGCAGTTCCCGACAGGGGGCAGATACGCAGTATTTT.

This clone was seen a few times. CDR3 sequence reads: CASSDGGSSYNEQFF. CDR3 nucleotides: TGTGCCAGCAGTGATGGGGGCAGCTCCTACAATGAGCAGTTCTTC. The chain uses TRBV6-4 and TRBJ2-1, with a possible D match to TRBD1 (6 bases). With 3 bases removed from V and 0 bases from J, the gap between germline ends came to 9 bases. The CDR3 covers 15 residues. Germline CDR1 is MRHNA and CDR2 is SNTAGT.

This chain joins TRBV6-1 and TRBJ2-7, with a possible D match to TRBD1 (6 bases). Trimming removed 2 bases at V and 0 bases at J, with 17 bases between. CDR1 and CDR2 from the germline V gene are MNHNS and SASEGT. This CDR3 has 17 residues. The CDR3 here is CASSEFLVGGISYEQYF. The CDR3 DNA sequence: TGTGCCAGCAGTGAATTTTTAGTAGGGGGTATCTCCTACGAGCAGTACTTC.

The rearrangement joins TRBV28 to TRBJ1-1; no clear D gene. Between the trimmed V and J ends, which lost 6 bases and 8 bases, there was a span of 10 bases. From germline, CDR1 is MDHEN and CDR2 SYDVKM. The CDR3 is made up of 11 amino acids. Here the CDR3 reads CASSSSGEAFF. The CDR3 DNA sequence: TGTGCCAGCAGCAGTAGCGGAGAAGCTTTCTTT.

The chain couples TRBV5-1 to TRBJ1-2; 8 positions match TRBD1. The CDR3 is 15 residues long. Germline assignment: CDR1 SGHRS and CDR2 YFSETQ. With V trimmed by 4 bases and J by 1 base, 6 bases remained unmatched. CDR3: CASSPGQGGNYGYTF. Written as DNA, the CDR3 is TGCGCCAGCAGCCCCGGACAGGGCGGTAACTATGGCTACACCTTC. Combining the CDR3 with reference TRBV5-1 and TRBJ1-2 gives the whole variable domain KAGVTQTPRYLIKTRGQQVTLSCSPISGHRSVSWYQQTPGQGLQFLFEYFSETQRNKGNFPGRFSGRQFSNSRSEMNVSTLELGDSALYLCASSPGQGGNYGYTFGSGTRLTVV.

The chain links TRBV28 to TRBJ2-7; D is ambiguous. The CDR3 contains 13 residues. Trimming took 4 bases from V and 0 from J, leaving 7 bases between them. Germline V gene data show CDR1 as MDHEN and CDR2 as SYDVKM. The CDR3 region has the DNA TGTGCCAGCAGTTACAGTTACTCCTACGAGCAGTACTTC. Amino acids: CASSYSYSYEQYF.

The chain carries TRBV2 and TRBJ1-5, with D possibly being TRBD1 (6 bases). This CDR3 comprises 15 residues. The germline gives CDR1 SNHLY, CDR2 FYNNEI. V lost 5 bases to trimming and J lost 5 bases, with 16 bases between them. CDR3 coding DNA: TGTGCCAGCAGTCCCGACAGGCTCCGGGATCAGCCCCAGCATTTT. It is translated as CASSPDRLRDQPQHF.

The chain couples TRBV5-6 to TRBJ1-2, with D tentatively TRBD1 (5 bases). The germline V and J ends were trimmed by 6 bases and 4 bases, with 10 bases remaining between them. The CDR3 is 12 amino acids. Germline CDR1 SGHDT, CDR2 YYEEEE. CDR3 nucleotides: TGTGCCAGCACCACAGGTTTCTATGGCTACACCTTC. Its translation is CASTTGFYGYTF.

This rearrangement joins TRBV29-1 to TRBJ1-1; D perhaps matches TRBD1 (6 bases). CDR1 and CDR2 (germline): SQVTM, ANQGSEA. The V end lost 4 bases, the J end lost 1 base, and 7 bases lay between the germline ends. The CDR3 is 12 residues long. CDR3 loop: CSVGGQNTEAFF. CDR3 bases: TGCAGCGTTGGGGGACAGAACACTGAAGCTTTCTTT.

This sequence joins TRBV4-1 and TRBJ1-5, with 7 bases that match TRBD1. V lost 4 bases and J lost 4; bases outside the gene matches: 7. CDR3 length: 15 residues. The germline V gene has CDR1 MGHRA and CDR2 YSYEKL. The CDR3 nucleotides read TGCGCCAGCAGCCCCTCGGACAGGCTGAATCAGCCCCAGCATTTT. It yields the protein CASSPSDRLNQPQHF.

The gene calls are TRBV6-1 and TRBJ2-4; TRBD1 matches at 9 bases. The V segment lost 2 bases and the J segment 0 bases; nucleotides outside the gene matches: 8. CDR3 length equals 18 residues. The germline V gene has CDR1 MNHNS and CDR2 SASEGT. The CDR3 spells CASSEKGQGFIAKNIQYF. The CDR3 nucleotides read TGTGCCAGCAGTGAAAAGGGACAGGGTTTTATAGCCAAAAACATTCAGTACTTC.

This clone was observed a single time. CDR3 in amino acids: CASSRSWGELFF. The CDR3 coding sequence is TGTGCCAGCAGCCGCAGTTGGGGGGAGCTGTTTTTT. The V and J genes are TRBV9 and TRBJ2-2, with D uncertain. In germline, CDR1 is SGDLS, CDR2 YYNGEE. The CDR3 runs 12 residues. Trimming pared 4 bases from V and 8 bases from J, leaving 9 bases between.

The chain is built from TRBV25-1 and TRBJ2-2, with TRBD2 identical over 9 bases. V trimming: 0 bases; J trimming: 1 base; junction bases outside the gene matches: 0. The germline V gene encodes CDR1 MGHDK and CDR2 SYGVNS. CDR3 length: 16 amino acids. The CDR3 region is CASSEYSGRNTGELFF. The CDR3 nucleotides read TGTGCCAGCAGTGAATATAGCGGGAGGAACACCGGGGAGCTGTTTTTT.

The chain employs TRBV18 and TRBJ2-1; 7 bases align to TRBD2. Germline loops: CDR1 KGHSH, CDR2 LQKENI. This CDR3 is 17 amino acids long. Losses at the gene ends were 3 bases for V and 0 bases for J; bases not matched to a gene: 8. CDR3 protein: CASSPESRGSSYNEQFF. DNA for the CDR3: TGTGCCAGCTCACCTGAATCGCGGGGGAGCTCCTACAATGAGCAGTTCTTC.

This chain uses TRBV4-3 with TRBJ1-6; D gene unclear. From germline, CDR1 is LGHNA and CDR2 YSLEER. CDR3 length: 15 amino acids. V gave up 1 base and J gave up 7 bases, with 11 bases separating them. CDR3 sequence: CASSQVKAGNSPLHF. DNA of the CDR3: TGCGCCAGCAGCCAAGTGAAGGCCGGGAATTCACCCCTCCACTTT.

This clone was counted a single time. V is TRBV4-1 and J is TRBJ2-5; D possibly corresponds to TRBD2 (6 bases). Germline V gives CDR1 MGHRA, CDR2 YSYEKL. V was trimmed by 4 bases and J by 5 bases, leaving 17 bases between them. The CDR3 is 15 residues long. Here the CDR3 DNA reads TGCGCCAGCAGCCCCTCGGAGGGCCGGGGGGAGACCCAGTACTTC. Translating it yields CASSPSEGRGETQYF.

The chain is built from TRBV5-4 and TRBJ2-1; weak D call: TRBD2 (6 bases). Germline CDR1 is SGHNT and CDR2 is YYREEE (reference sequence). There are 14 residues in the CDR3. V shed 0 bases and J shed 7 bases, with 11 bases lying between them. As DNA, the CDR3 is TGTGCCAGCAGCTTGGCCGGGGGTGGGAATGAGCAGTTCTTC. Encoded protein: CASSLAGGGNEQFF.